Sequencing of this TCR beta chain was carried out in a study of sequential checkpoint blockade in melanoma. Treatment noted: randomized to nivolumab then ipilimumab (arm A) or the reverse (arm B). Method: immunoSEQ multiplex PCR; TCRdb's copy keeps in-frame clones and lacks some. The table has around 18,000 clones, under 80% seen once. This clone was picked up a small number of times. With V trimmed by 3 bases and J by 7 bases, 4 bases remained unmatched. This CDR3 is built from 14 residues. Germline V gene lookup returns CDR1 WNHNN and CDR2 SYGVQD (reference sequence). The specimen comprised CD8+ T cells sorted from blood (inferred from file names), sampled from a patient given nivolumab and ipilimumab in sequence. V is TRBV10-1 and J is TRBJ2-7, with TRBD2 identical over 12 bases. This TCR was sampled from a human donor with melanoma. The CDR3 here is CASSELAGGQEQYF. As DNA, the CDR3 is TGCGCCAGCAGTGAACTAGCGGGAGGACAAGAGCAGTACTTC.